This T cell receptor (beta chain) is from a study of cytomegalovirus exposure and HLA in healthy donors. Study observations and caveats: A classifier reportedly called cytomegalovirus status with high sensitivity and specificity. 164 TCR beta chains were listed as cytomegalovirus-associated.

Germline V gives CDR1 MNHEY, CDR2 SMNVEV (reference sequence). CDR3 length equals 15 residues. The J segment lost 5 bases and the V segment lost 7 bases, leaving 10 bases of the junction unmatched. Produced via immunoSEQ multiplex PCR; TCRdb's table is partial and in-frame only. The profile shows over 100,000 clones, over 75% of them singletons. A roughly 120-subject validation cohort, separate from the roughly 670-subject first cohort, supplied the donors. Points on this clone: The target antigen is unknown.

This TCR was sampled from a woman under 30 in good health and CMV-seropositive. This rearrangement joins TRBV27 to TRBJ2-3; 9 bases line up with TRBD2. What was sequenced was PBMCs. CDR3 DNA sequence: TGTGCCAGCACCACATTAGCGGGAGTCTTAGATACGCAGTATTTT. Protein: CASTTLAGVLDTQYF.